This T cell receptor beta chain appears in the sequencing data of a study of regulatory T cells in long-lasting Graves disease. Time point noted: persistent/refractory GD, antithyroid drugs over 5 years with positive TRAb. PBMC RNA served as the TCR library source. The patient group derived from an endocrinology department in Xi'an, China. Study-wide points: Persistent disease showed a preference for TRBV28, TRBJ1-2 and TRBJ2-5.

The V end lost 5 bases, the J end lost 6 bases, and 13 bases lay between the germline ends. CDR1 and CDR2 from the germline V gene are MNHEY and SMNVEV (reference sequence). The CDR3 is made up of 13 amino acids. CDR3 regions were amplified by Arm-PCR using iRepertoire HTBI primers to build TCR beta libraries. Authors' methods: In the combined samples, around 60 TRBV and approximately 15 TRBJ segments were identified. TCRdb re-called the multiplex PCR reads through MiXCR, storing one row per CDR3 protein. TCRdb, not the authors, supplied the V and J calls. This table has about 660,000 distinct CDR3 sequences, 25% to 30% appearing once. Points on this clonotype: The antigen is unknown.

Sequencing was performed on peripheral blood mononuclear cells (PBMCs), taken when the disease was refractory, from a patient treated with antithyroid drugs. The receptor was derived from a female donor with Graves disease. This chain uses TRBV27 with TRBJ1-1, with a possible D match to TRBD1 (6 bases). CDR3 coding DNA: TGTGCCAGCAGTCCCCAGGGGTCCGCTGAAGCTTTCTTT. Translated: CASSPQGSAEAFF.